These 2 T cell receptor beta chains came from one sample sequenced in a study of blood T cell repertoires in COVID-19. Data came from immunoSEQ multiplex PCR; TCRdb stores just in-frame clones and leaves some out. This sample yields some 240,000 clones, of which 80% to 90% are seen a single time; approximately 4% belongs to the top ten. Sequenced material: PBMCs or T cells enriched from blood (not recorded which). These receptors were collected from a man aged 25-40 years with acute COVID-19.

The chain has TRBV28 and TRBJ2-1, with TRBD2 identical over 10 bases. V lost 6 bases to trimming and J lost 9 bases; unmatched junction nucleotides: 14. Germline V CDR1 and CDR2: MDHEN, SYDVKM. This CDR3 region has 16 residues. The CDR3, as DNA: TGTGCCAGCAGCCCGCCCAGAGCGGGGGGGAGCGGTGAGCAGTTCTTC. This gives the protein CASSPPRAGGSGEQFF.

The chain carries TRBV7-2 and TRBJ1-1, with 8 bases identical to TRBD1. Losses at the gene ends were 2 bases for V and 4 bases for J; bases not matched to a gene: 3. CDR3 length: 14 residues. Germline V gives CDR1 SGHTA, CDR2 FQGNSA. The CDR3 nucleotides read TGTGCCAGCAGCTTAAAAGGACAGGGCACTGAAGCTTTCTTT. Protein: CASSLKGQGTEAFF.